Listed below are T cell receptor beta chains from one sample, sequenced in a study of molecular identifiers for immune sequencing clone quantification. TCRdb used MiXCR to reprocess the PCR reads, holding one entry per CDR3 protein. The table records tens of thousands of distinct CDR3 sequences, roughly a fifth of them present only once. The sequencing sample was made of naive CD8+ T cells from blood, with Jurkat cell RNA spiked in. These receptor sequences come from a human donor in good health. Some libraries in this study had Jurkat cell RNA spiked in. The CDR3 runs from the conserved cysteine through the conserved F or W. D genes are given only for firm matches. Expanded clones are given a class, and other clones once, few, many or no size at all.

cdr3_aa: CASSQLDTAQETQYF
cdr3_nt: TGCGCCAGCAGCCAACTTGATACAGCACAAGAGACCCAGTACTTC
clone_size: many
d_call: NA
j_call: TRBJ2-5
v_call: TRBV4-1

cdr3_aa: CASRTDYRGAGELFF
cdr3_nt: TGCGCCAGCAGGACGGACTACAGGGGTGCCGGGGAGCTGTTTTTT
clone_size: few
d_call: NA
j_call: TRBJ2-2
v_call: TRBV4-3

cdr3_aa: CASSYERTGEATQYF
cdr3_nt: TGTGCCAGCAGTTACGAGAGGACGGGGGAGGCCACCCAGTACTTC
clone_size: few
d_call: NA
j_call: TRBJ2-5
v_call: TRBV6-5

cdr3_aa: CASSTSSYEQYF
cdr3_nt: TGTGCCAGCAGTACCAGCTCCTACGAGCAGTACTTC
clone_size: many
d_call: NA
j_call: TRBJ2-7
v_call: TRBV27

cdr3_aa: CSARDSWEANIQYF
cdr3_nt: TGCAGTGCTAGAGATTCCTGGGAGGCAAACATTCAGTACTTC
clone_size: many
d_call: NA
j_call: TRBJ2-4
v_call: TRBV20-1

cdr3_aa: CASSQAATGAGANVLTF
cdr3_nt: TGCGCCAGCAGCCAAGCGGCCACGGGGGCTGGGGCCAACGTCCTGACTTTC
clone_size: many
d_call: NA
j_call: TRBJ2-6
v_call: TRBV4-1

cdr3_aa: CAGGGGADTQYF
cdr3_nt: TGTGCCGGCGGGGGGGGCGCGGATACGCAGTATTTT
clone_size: NA
d_call: TRBD2
j_call: TRBJ2-3
v_call: TRBV30

cdr3_aa: CASSSWSTGNAETQYF
cdr3_nt: TGTGCCAGCAGTAGCTGGTCGACAGGGAATGCGGAGACCCAGTACTTC
clone_size: many
d_call: TRBD1
j_call: TRBJ2-5
v_call: TRBV6-6

cdr3_aa: CASSLAGADYEQYF
cdr3_nt: TGTGCCAGTAGTCTAGCGGGAGCGGACTACGAGCAGTACTTC
clone_size: NA
d_call: TRBD2
j_call: TRBJ2-7
v_call: TRBV19

cdr3_aa: CASGLDRATGTQYF
cdr3_nt: TGTGCCAGCGGTTTAGACAGAGCCACAGGTACGCAGTATTTT
clone_size: NA
d_call: NA
j_call: TRBJ2-3
v_call: TRBV12-3/TRBV12-4

cdr3_aa: CASSVSRGVEQYF
cdr3_nt: TGTGCCAGCAGTGTGTCACGAGGGGTCGAGCAGTACTTC
clone_size: few
d_call: NA
j_call: TRBJ2-7
v_call: TRBV2

cdr3_aa: CATGVGTEAFF
cdr3_nt: TGTGCCACCGGGGTGGGAACTGAAGCTTTCTTT
clone_size: many
d_call: NA
j_call: TRBJ1-1
v_call: TRBV6-5

cdr3_aa: CASSLDSLNQPQHF
cdr3_nt: TGTGCCAGCAGCTTGGACAGCCTCAATCAGCCCCAGCATTTT
clone_size: few
d_call: NA
j_call: TRBJ1-5
v_call: TRBV7-9

cdr3_aa: CASSQHGTGQNTEAFF
cdr3_nt: TGTGCCAGCAGCCAACATGGGACAGGCCAGAACACTGAAGCTTTCTTT
clone_size: many
d_call: TRBD1
j_call: TRBJ1-1
v_call: TRBV5-5

cdr3_aa: CASSDDRGLYEQYF
cdr3_nt: TGTGCCAGCAGCGATGACAGGGGTTTGTACGAGCAGTACTTC
clone_size: few
d_call: TRBD1
j_call: TRBJ2-7
v_call: TRBV5-5

cdr3_aa: CASSSPGTGVLDEQFF
cdr3_nt: TGTGCCAGCAGCTCTCCCGGGACAGGGGTCTTAGATGAGCAGTTCTTC
clone_size: many
d_call: TRBD1
j_call: TRBJ2-1
v_call: TRBV11-2

cdr3_aa: CSARDSGRAGYAKNIQYF
cdr3_nt: TGCAGTGCTAGAGATAGCGGGAGGGCCGGGTATGCCAAAAACATTCAGTACTTC
clone_size: many
d_call: TRBD2
j_call: TRBJ2-4
v_call: TRBV20-1

cdr3_aa: CSPWAGALTQHF
cdr3_nt: TGCAGCCCTTGGGCAGGAGCCCTAACCCAGCATTTT
clone_size: few
d_call: NA
j_call: TRBJ1-5
v_call: TRBV29-1

cdr3_aa: CASMFSGPSSYEQYF
cdr3_nt: TGTGCCAGCATGTTCTCGGGGCCAAGCTCCTACGAGCAGTACTTC
clone_size: many
d_call: NA
j_call: TRBJ2-7
v_call: TRBV27

cdr3_aa: CASSWGQSSGANVLTF
cdr3_nt: TGTGCCAGTAGTTGGGGACAGAGCTCTGGGGCCAACGTCCTGACTTTC
clone_size: many
d_call: TRBD1
j_call: TRBJ2-6
v_call: TRBV19

cdr3_aa: CASSRIADDRAQLYEQYF
cdr3_nt: TGTGCCAGCAGCCGTATAGCAGACGACAGGGCACAACTCTACGAGCAGTACTTC
clone_size: NA
d_call: TRBD1
j_call: TRBJ2-7
v_call: TRBV7-2

cdr3_aa: CASSFPGGYGYTF
cdr3_nt: TGTGCCAGCAGCTTTCCTGGCGGTTACGGCTACACCTTC
clone_size: few
d_call: NA
j_call: TRBJ1-2
v_call: TRBV7-9

cdr3_aa: CASSTAGGLNEQYF
cdr3_nt: TGTGCCAGCAGCACTGCCGGGGGGTTAAACGAGCAGTACTTC
clone_size: many
d_call: TRBD2
j_call: TRBJ2-7
v_call: TRBV12-3/TRBV12-4

cdr3_aa: CSVEEGFGTEAFF
cdr3_nt: TGCAGCGTTGAAGAAGGATTTGGCACTGAAGCTTTCTTT
clone_size: few
d_call: NA
j_call: TRBJ1-1
v_call: TRBV29-1

cdr3_aa: CASSLPDSLSPLHF
cdr3_nt: TGTGCCAGCAGCTTACCGGACAGTCTTTCACCCCTCCACTTT
clone_size: many
d_call: NA
j_call: TRBJ1-6
v_call: TRBV7-9

cdr3_aa: CASSLVLEFQPQHF
cdr3_nt: TGTGCCAGCAGCTTGGTGTTAGAGTTTCAGCCCCAGCATTTT
clone_size: many
d_call: NA
j_call: TRBJ1-5
v_call: TRBV5-8

cdr3_aa: CASSPQGAAPHGYTF
cdr3_nt: TGTGCCAGCAGTCCCCAGGGGGCAGCCCCTCATGGCTACACCTTC
clone_size: few
d_call: TRBD1
j_call: TRBJ1-2
v_call: TRBV7-9